The 18 T cell receptor beta chains below come from one sample, sequenced in a study of T-cell reconstitution after alpha-beta-depleted transplantation in children. TCRbeta library preparation incorporated unique molecular identifiers. MiXCR, run by TCRdb on the PCR reads, gives a single entry per CDR3 protein. The sample consists of more than 120,000 distinct CDR3 sequences, more than 8% of them appearing once. The material was PBMCs, mostly from graft donor cells, obtained 180 days after TCRalphabeta/CD19-depleted stem cell transplant. The receptors derive from a female patient between 2 and 15 years old who had a stem cell transplant for congenital amegakaryocytic thrombocytopenia, so the T cells may come from the graft donor.

This clonotype has a count of ten or more. The chain uses TRBV6-1 and TRBJ2-5; perhaps TRBD2 as D (5 bases). V lost 7 bases to trimming and J lost 4 bases, with 16 bases between them. Germline V gives CDR1 MNHNS, CDR2 SASEGT. This CDR3 has 14 amino acids. In DNA form, the CDR3 reads TGTGCCAGCACCTCGGGTCTAGCCAGAGAGACCCAGTACTTC. It specifies CASTSGLARETQYF.

The table lists this clonotype with many counts. V and J are TRBV4-3 and TRBJ2-4; D call uncertain. This CDR3 is 16 amino acids long. V shed 1 base and J shed 0 bases, with 10 bases lying between them. The germline V gene has CDR1 LGHNA and CDR2 YSLEER. The CDR3 coding sequence is TGCGCCAGCAGCCAAGTTTGGGATGCAGCCAAAAACATTCAGTACTTC. It yields the protein CASSQVWDAAKNIQYF.

This clonotype was picked up a small number of times. The chain recombines TRBV7-9 with TRBJ2-3; 10 nucleotides agree with TRBD2. The J segment lost 6 bases and the V segment lost 3 bases, leaving 12 bases of the junction unmatched. CDR1 is SEHNR and CDR2 is FQNEAQ in the germline V gene (reference sequence). The length of the CDR3 is 17 residues. CDR3 sequence reads: CASSFKASGRVGDTQYF. CDR3 DNA: TGTGCCAGCAGCTTCAAGGCTAGCGGGAGAGTCGGGGATACGCAGTATTTT.

This chain connects TRBV20-1 to TRBJ1-3; 8 nucleotides line up with TRBD1. The V segment lost 0 bases and the J segment 4 bases; nucleotides outside the gene matches: 8. This CDR3 has 16 amino acids. The germline CDR1 and CDR2 sequences are DFQATT and SNEGSKA (reference sequence). The CDR3 here is CSARDARQGTGNTIYF. CDR3 sequence (DNA): TGCAGTGCTAGAGACGCTCGACAGGGGACGGGAAACACCATATATTTT.

V gene TRBV27 combines with J gene TRBJ2-1; D unresolved. The V end was cut by 3 bases, the J end by 4 bases, with 13 bases between. CDR3 size: 15 residues. Germline V lookup: CDR1 MNHEY, CDR2 SMNVEV (reference sequence). The CDR3 is CASSFGPRFYNEQFF. For the CDR3, the DNA is TGTGCCAGCAGTTTTGGCCCGAGGTTTTACAATGAGCAGTTCTTC.

This clonotype has just a few counts. The rearrangement links TRBV6-5 to TRBJ1-5; a possible D gene is TRBD1 (6 bases). V dropped 2 bases and J dropped 5 bases, with 10 bases sitting between them. The CDR3 loop spans 14 amino acids. Germline V gives CDR1 MNHEY, CDR2 SVGAGI. The CDR3 reads CASSYRGGHQPQHF. CDR3 nucleotide sequence: TGTGCCAGCAGTTACAGGGGGGGCCATCAGCCCCAGCATTTT.

This clonotype was detected ten times or more. The chain has TRBV7-2 and TRBJ1-3; D unclear. Germline V CDR1 and CDR2: SGHTA, FQGNSA. V was shortened by 6 bases and J by 0 bases, with 3 bases between the two germline ends. This CDR3 has 12 amino acids. CDR3 sequence reads: CASSGSGNTIYF. The CDR3 nucleotides read TGTGCCAGCAGTGGCTCTGGAAACACCATATATTTT.

In its sample, this clonotype was seen many times. Because the CDR3's place on the DNA is in doubt, the DNA is left out and the CDR3 is given as listed by TCRdb. The chain combines TRBV6-9 with TRBJ1-6. Germline CDR1 reads MNHGY; CDR2 reads SVAAGI. The CDR3 contains 24 residues when both ends are counted. CDR3 residues: CASSYRPVLIHPSTLSSFYSPLHF.

In its sample, this clonotype was seen many times. J is TRBJ1-4 and V is TRBV7-9; the D gene is possibly TRBD1 (5 bases). V dropped 5 bases and J dropped 6 bases, with 7 bases sitting between them. The V gene's germline CDR1 is SEHNR and CDR2 FQNEAQ (reference sequence). The CDR3 spans 12 residues. The CDR3 DNA reads TGTGCCAGCAGCCGGGGGTATGAAAAACTGTTTTTT. It specifies CASSRGYEKLFF.

This clonotype has at least ten counts. The chain employs TRBV10-3 and TRBJ2-3, with a tentative D call TRBD2 (7 bases). CDR1 and CDR2 (germline): ENHRY, SYGVKD. V was cut by 3 bases and J by 3 bases, with 13 bases left in between. The CDR3 totals 15 residues. CDR3 nucleotides: TGTGCCATCAGTGATGTTCGGGGGGCTACAGATACGCAGTATTTT. Its translation: CAISDVRGATDTQYF.

The gene calls are TRBV4-2 and TRBJ2-1; 11 bases agree with TRBD2. The CDR3 loop spans 14 amino acids. CDR1 is LGHNA and CDR2 is YNFKEQ in the germline V gene. Trimming cost V 3 bases and J 15 bases; bases outside gene matches: 10. The CDR3 sequence is CASSHGTSGDGWFF. CDR3 DNA: TGTGCCAGCAGCCATGGGACTAGCGGAGACGGTTGGTTCTTC.

The table lists this clonotype with a few counts. The genes are TRBV4-3 and TRBJ2-5; a possible D gene is TRBD2 (6 bases). The germline gives CDR1 LGHNA, CDR2 YSLEER. The CDR3 runs 15 residues. V was trimmed by 0 bases and J by 4 bases, leaving 12 bases between them. This CDR3 reads CASSQDMGRRETQYF. For the CDR3, the DNA is TGCGCCAGCAGCCAAGATATGGGGAGGCGAGAGACCCAGTACTTC.

This clonotype was recorded many times. The CDR3 DNA is TGCAGCGTATCCTTCGGGGGGGCGCCTAATTCACCCCTCCACTTT. Translation: CSVSFGGAPNSPLHF. The chain links TRBV29-1 to TRBJ1-6; TRBD1 might be the D (6 bases). This CDR3 has 15 amino acids. Deletions cut 6 bases from V and 6 bases from J, with 18 bases between. Looked up from germline, CDR1 is SQVTM and CDR2 is ANQGSEA.

This clonotype was detected ten times or more. The gene calls are TRBV5-6 and TRBJ2-5; D ambiguous. The V end lost 2 bases, the J end lost 2 bases, and 13 bases lay between the germline ends. CDR1 SGHDT and CDR2 YYEEEE come from the germline V gene. The CDR3 covers 15 residues. The CDR3 protein is CASSFWRSMQETQYF. The CDR3 DNA follows: TGTGCCAGCAGCTTCTGGCGAAGTATGCAAGAGACCCAGTACTTC.

Comment on this clonotype: A read error may be the cause here, since a much bigger clone is one base away. The chain uses TRBV5-1 and TRBJ2-2; maybe TRBD1 (6 bases). Germline loops: CDR1 SGHRS, CDR2 YFSETQ. V was cut by 1 base and J by 10 bases, with 20 bases left in between. CDR3 length: 16 amino acids. CDR3: CASSLKLQGVAVELFF. The CDR3 region has the DNA TGCGCCAGCAGCTTGAAGCTACAGGGTGTGGCCGTGGAGCTGTTTTTT.

The gene calls are TRBV7-2 and TRBJ1-2; TRBD1 is a possible D gene (5 bases). Looked up from germline, CDR1 is SGHTA and CDR2 is FQGNSA. This CDR3 has 14 residues. V lost 5 bases and J lost 8, with 18 bases in between. The CDR3 DNA is TGTGCCAGCAGCCCCGTGTTGGAGGGGAGGGGCTACACCTTC. It specifies CASSPVLEGRGYTF.

This clonotype was observed many times. The chain recombines TRBV12-3 or TRBV12-4 with TRBJ2-7, with D tentatively TRBD1 or TRBD2 (5 bases each). The CDR3 totals 14 residues. Trimming took 5 bases from V and 2 from J, leaving 13 bases between them. The DNA of the CDR3 is TGTGCCAGCAGTGCCGGGACGGGGACCTACGAGCAGTACTTC. Translating it yields CASSAGTGTYEQYF.

This clonotype appeared many times. The chain joins TRBV3-1 to TRBJ2-3; 7 bases are a match to TRBD2. The ends lost 1 base at V and 2 bases at J; junction bases unmatched: 6. Germline CDR1 and CDR2: LGHDT and YNNKEL (reference sequence). This CDR3 spans 16 amino acids. The CDR3 is CASSQGGGKATDTQYF. The DNA of the CDR3 is TGTGCCAGCAGCCAAGGGGGGGGTAAAGCCACAGATACGCAGTATTTT.